The 24 T cell receptor beta chains given below trace back to one sample, sequenced in a study of blood T cells in healthy people across ages. Together with a sample-barcoded 5' primer, a J-beta primer mix was included in a second PCR lasting about 7 to 11 cycles. TCRdb re-called the 5' RACE reads through MiXCR, storing one row per CDR3 protein. The profile shows over 1,500,000 distinct CDR3 sequences, less than 50% of them singletons. Sequences were obtained from blood. Source of these receptors: a woman in her thirties or forties in good health.

The chain recombines TRBV20-1 with TRBJ1-2; D perhaps matches TRBD1 (5 bases). V lost 3 bases, J lost 2 bases, and 13 bases lay in between. The CDR3 is 14 amino acids. The V gene's germline CDR1 is DFQATT and CDR2 SNEGSKA (reference sequence). CDR3 bases: TGCAGTGCTAGGACCGGGACCGAAAACTATGGCTACACCTTC. Its translation is CSARTGTENYGYTF.

The V and J genes are TRBV7-9 and TRBJ2-5; 9 bases fit TRBD1. The junction had 8 bases not matched to a gene; V was cut back by 4 bases and J by 5 bases. CDR1 and CDR2 from the germline V gene are SEHNR and FQNEAQ (reference sequence). The CDR3 is 15 amino acids. Written as DNA, the CDR3 is TGTGCCAGCAGCTCGGGGACAGGGACCTTCGAGACCCAGTACTTC. Encoded protein: CASSSGTGTFETQYF.

The rearrangement links TRBV28 to TRBJ1-2, with no clear D. The CDR3 totals 12 residues. In germline, CDR1 is MDHEN, CDR2 SYDVKM. Between the trimmed V and J ends, which lost 5 bases and 8 bases, there was a span of 12 bases. The DNA of the CDR3 is TGTGCCAGCAGTCACCGGAGGCAGGGCTACACCTTC. It encodes CASSHRRQGYTF.

The chain carries TRBV15 and TRBJ2-4; D remains ambiguous. Between the trimmed V and J ends, which lost 1 base and 8 bases, there was a span of 12 bases. The CDR3 totals 14 residues. Germline V lookup: CDR1 LNHNV, CDR2 YYDKDF (reference sequence). The CDR3 coding sequence is TGTGCCACCAGCAGAGGAGACTCCAAGGACATTCAGTACTTC. This codes for CATSRGDSKDIQYF.

The sample holds a few counts of this clonotype. CDR3 nucleotide sequence: TGCAGTGCTAGACCCGGATACCAAGAGACCCAGTACTTC. Amino acids: CSARPGYQETQYF. The rearrangement uses TRBV20-1 and TRBJ2-5; no reliable D call. From germline, CDR1 is DFQATT and CDR2 SNEGSKA (reference sequence). The CDR3 sequence is 13 residues long. V was shortened by 2 bases and J by 0 bases, with 7 bases between the two germline ends.

This clonotype showed up just a few times. This chain connects TRBV7-9 to TRBJ2-4, with D tentatively TRBD2 (6 bases). The DNA end favors TRBJ2-5, so the J call may be wrong. The V gene's germline CDR1 is SEHNR and CDR2 FQNEAQ (reference sequence). The CDR3 totals 15 residues. CDR3 DNA sequence: TGTGCCAGCAGCTTAGGACTAGTGGAGGAAGAGACCCAGTACTTC. Its protein product is CASSLGLVEEETQYF.

This clonotype was counted only a few times. V is TRBV5-1 and J is TRBJ2-3, with 8 bases aligning to TRBD2. Trimming cost V 1 base and J 2 bases; bases outside gene matches: 9. CDR1 is SGHRS, CDR2 YFSETQ, per germline. CDR3 size: 17 residues. The CDR3 DNA reads as TGCGCCAGCAGCTTGAGGGCTAGCGGGCGTACCACAGATACGCAGTATTTT. Amino acid sequence: CASSLRASGRTTDTQYF.

The V and J genes are TRBV12-5 and TRBJ1-1; the D is unclear. The germline gives CDR1 LGHNT, CDR2 FRNRAP. This CDR3 has 16 amino acids. V gave up 5 bases and J gave up 5 bases, with 21 bases separating them. The CDR3 DNA follows: TGTGCTAGTGGTCCCTCCTTGGACGGGTTGGATACTGAAGCTTTCTTT. Protein product: CASGPSLDGLDTEAFF.

Notes on this clonotype: At one end, the junction sequence differs from germline, possibly due to a read error. The rearrangement links TRBV2 to TRBJ1-4, with a weak D call TRBD1 (5 bases). This CDR3 has 15 amino acids. Looked up from germline, CDR1 is SNHLY and CDR2 is FYNNEI. CDR3 loop: CASTRDEGSNEKPFF. The CDR3 DNA sequence: TGTGCCAGCACCAGGGATGAGGGTTCTAATGAAAAACCGTTTTTT.

The rearrangement joins TRBV12-3 or TRBV12-4 to TRBJ2-1; TRBD2 agrees at 11 bases. CDR3 length equals 17 residues. The trim removed 6 bases at V and 10 bases at J, leaving 17 bases unmatched. CDR3 nucleotide sequence: TGTGCCAGCAGCCTTCTTACTAGCGGGGGAGGATATGGGGAGCAGTTCTTC. Its translation: CASSLLTSGGGYGEQFF.

The V gene is TRBV15, the J gene TRBJ2-4; 10 bases align to TRBD1. V trimming: 3 bases; J trimming: 13 bases; junction bases outside the gene matches: 15. Per germline, CDR1 LNHNV and CDR2 YYDKDF (reference sequence). The CDR3 totals 16 residues. CDR3 DNA sequence: TGTGCCACCAGCAGTCCCGGGACAGGGGTTTCCTACGGGCAGTACTTC. It specifies CATSSPGTGVSYGQYF.

V usage is TRBV6-5 and J usage is TRBJ1-4, with D hard to call. Trimming shortened V by 0 bases and J by 8 bases, and 13 bases separated the two germline ends. Germline loops: CDR1 MNHEY, CDR2 SVGAGI. This CDR3 has 15 residues. The CDR3 here is CASSYSTLTREKLFF. The CDR3 nucleotides read TGTGCCAGCAGTTACTCCACTTTGACACGGGAAAAACTGTTTTTT.

The chain combines TRBV3-1 with TRBJ2-5; 7 bases are a match to TRBD1. This CDR3 is built from 15 residues. Germline V gene sequence: CDR1 LGHDT, CDR2 YNNKEL (reference sequence). Trimming removed 4 bases from V and 4 bases from J; junction bases left unmatched: 9. CDR3 in amino acids: CASSRTGTDGETQYF. The CDR3 DNA sequence: TGTGCCAGCAGCCGGACCGGGACAGATGGAGAGACCCAGTACTTC.

The chain combines TRBV7-2 with TRBJ2-3; D tentatively reads TRBD1 or TRBD2 (5 bases each). The CDR3 is 14 amino acids. CDR1 and CDR2 (germline): SGHTA, FQGNSA. The germline V and J ends were trimmed by 0 bases and 7 bases, with 11 bases remaining between them. The CDR3 nucleotides are TGTGCCAGCAGCTTAGCGGCAGGGACGAATACGCAGTATTTT. Encoded protein: CASSLAAGTNTQYF.

This chain's CDR3 is CASSLGGTQSYEQYF. CDR3 DNA: TGTGCCAGCAGCTTAGGCGGGACCCAGTCCTACGAGCAGTACTTC. V and J are TRBV7-2 and TRBJ2-7; TRBD2 is a possible D gene (6 bases). Germline assignment: CDR1 SGHTA and CDR2 FQGNSA. V shed 1 base and J shed 1 base, with 11 bases lying between them. The CDR3 length is 15 residues.

This chain joins TRBV29-1 and TRBJ2-3, with TRBD2 identical over 9 bases. Germline V gene data show CDR1 as SQVTM and CDR2 as ANQGSEA. Germline trimming cut 6 bases from V and 4 bases from J; bases unmatched to any gene: 2. The CDR3 has 12 amino acids. The CDR3 sequence: CSVGLAPDTQYF. CDR3 DNA: TGCAGCGTGGGACTAGCCCCAGATACGCAGTATTTT.

This clonotype was seen a few times. The germline gene is not matched at one end of the junction; a read error may be the cause. J is TRBJ2-1 and V is TRBV20-1, with TRBD2 matching 11 bases. The V gene's germline CDR1 is DFQATT and CDR2 SNEGSKA (reference sequence). This CDR3 is built from 14 residues. The CDR3 spells CSTSGGTIYNEQFF. The CDR3 region has the DNA TGCAGTACTAGCGGGGGCACAATCTACAATGAGCAGTTCTTC.

V and J are TRBV21-1 and TRBJ2-1; TRBD2, the table's D call, was not compared with the DNA. TRBV21-1 is deemed a pseudogene. The CDR3 has 17 amino acids. The CDR3 DNA is TGTGCCAGCAGCAAAGCGGAAGCGGGGGAGGGGTACGGTGAGCAGTTCTTC. This codes for CASSKAEAGEGYGEQFF.

The chain recombines TRBV2 with TRBJ2-5; tentative D call: TRBD1 (6 bases). Trimming stripped 7 bases from V and 2 bases from J, with 17 bases between. CDR3 length: 15 residues. Germline CDR1 and CDR2: SNHLY and FYNNEI. DNA of the CDR3: TGTGCCAGCAACCCGGGACAAACTTCTCAAGAGACCCAGTACTTC. Translated, it gives CASNPGQTSQETQYF.

In this sample, this clonotype turned up a few times. This chain joins TRBV28 and TRBJ2-5, with D uncertain. This CDR3 is built from 15 residues. Per germline, CDR1 MDHEN and CDR2 SYDVKM. Trimming left V 5 bases short and J 8 bases short, with 21 bases between. The CDR3 bases are TGTGCCAGCAGTCCCCTTGAACAGAGCTTCGGAACCCAGTACTTC. Its translation is CASSPLEQSFGTQYF.

This clonotype occurred a few times. V gene TRBV6-6 combines with J gene TRBJ2-4; possible D gene TRBD1, 5 bases. This CDR3 is built from 14 residues. Per germline, CDR1 MNHNY and CDR2 SVGAGI (reference sequence). Between the trimmed V and J ends, which lost 6 bases and 5 bases, there was a span of 14 bases. DNA for the CDR3: TGTGCCAGCAGGTTTACAGGTGCCGAAAACATTCAGTACTTC. As protein: CASRFTGAENIQYF.

The chain joins TRBV6-1 to TRBJ2-1; possible D gene TRBD1, 6 bases. The length of the CDR3 is 16 residues. Germline V gene data show CDR1 as MNHNS and CDR2 as SASEGT. Trimming stripped 4 bases from V and 5 bases from J, with 18 bases between. In DNA form, the CDR3 reads TGTGCCAGCAGTGCCCACAGGGTTGTAGTCGACAATGAGCAGTTCTTC. Translation: CASSAHRVVVDNEQFF.

The genes are TRBV20-1 and TRBJ1-2; D is possibly TRBD1 (5 bases). Germline-derived CDR1 and CDR2 are DFQATT and SNEGSKA (reference sequence). The CDR3 contains 13 residues. With 6 bases removed from V and 4 bases from J, the gap between germline ends came to 15 bases. The CDR3: CSAIPSGGYGYTF. As DNA, the CDR3 is TGCAGTGCCATCCCGTCTGGGGGCTATGGCTACACCTTC.

The rearrangement joins TRBV6-1 to TRBJ1-1; 7 bases match TRBD1. Germline V CDR1 and CDR2: MNHNS, SASEGT. V trimming: 7 bases; J trimming: 4 bases; junction bases outside the gene matches: 12. The CDR3 covers 15 residues. For the CDR3, the DNA is TGTGCCAGCAACCAAGAGGGGGCAGGAGTCACTGAAGCTTTCTTT. Protein: CASNQEGAGVTEAFF.